This TCR beta chain was recorded in a study of graft-versus-host responses after intestinal transplantation. Sequencing used immunoSEQ multiplex PCR; TCRdb keeps in-frame clones, though not all of them. The repertoire has roughly 53,000 clones, 91% of them found once; the top ten carry around 5.5%. This clone was picked up one time. The receptor's source is a human patient who received an intestinal transplant, so some T cells may come from the graft donor. This material consisted of PBMCs, taken 662 days after intestinal transplant.

CDR3 protein: CASSDTLAGSNEQFF. The CDR3 DNA reads TGCGCCAGCAGCGACACACTAGCGGGTTCCAATGAGCAGTTCTTC. The chain couples TRBV5-1 to TRBJ2-1, with 9 nucleotides matching TRBD2. Looked up from germline, CDR1 is SGHRS and CDR2 is YFSETQ. V gave up 4 bases and J gave up 6 bases; unmatched junction bases: 8. The CDR3 runs to 15 residues.